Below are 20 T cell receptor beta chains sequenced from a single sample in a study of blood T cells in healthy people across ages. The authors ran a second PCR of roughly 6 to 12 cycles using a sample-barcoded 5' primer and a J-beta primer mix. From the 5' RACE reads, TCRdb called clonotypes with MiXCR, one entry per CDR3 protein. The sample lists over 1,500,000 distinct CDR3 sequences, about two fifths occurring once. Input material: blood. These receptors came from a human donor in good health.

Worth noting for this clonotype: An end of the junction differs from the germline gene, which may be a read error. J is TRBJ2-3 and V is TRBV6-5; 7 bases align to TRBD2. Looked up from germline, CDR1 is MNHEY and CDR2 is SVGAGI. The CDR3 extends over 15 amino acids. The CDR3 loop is CAGSLLAGEADTQYF. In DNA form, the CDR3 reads TGTGCCGGCAGCCTCCTGGCGGGGGAGGCAGATACGCAGTATTTT.

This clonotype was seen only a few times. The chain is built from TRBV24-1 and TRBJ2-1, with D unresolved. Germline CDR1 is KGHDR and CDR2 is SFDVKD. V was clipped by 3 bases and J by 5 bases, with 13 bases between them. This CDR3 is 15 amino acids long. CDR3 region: CATSDPSSSDNEQFF. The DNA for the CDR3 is TGTGCCACCAGTGATCCCTCGTCCTCGGACAATGAGCAGTTCTTC.

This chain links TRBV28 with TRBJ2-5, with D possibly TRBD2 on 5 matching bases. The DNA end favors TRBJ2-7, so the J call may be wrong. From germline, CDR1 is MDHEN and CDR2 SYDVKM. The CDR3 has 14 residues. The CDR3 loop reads CASSLFEGTNEQYF. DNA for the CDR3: TGTGCCAGCAGTTTATTTGAGGGTACGAACGAGCAGTACTTC.

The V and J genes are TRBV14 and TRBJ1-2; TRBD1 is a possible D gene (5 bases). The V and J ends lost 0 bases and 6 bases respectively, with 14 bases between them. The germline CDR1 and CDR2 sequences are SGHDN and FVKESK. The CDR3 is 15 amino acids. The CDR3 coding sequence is TGTGCCAGCAGCCAAGATTGGCAGGGTGGAGATGGCTACACCTTC. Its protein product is CASSQDWQGGDGYTF. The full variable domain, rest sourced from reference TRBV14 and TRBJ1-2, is EAGVTQFPSHSVIEKGQTVTLRCDPISGHDNLYWYRRVMGKEIKFLLHFVKESKQDESGMPNNRFLAERTGGTYSTLKVQPAELEDSGVYFCASSQDWQGGDGYTFGSGTRLTVV.

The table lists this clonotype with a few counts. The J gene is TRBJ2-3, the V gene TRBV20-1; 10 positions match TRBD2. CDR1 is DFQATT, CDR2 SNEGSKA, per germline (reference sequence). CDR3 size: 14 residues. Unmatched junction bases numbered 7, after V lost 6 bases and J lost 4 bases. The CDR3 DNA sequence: TGCAGTGCCCCGCCCGGGACTAGCGCAGATACGCAGTATTTT. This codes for CSAPPGTSADTQYF.

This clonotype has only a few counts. The chain's CDR3 is CASSLSSGGTGANVLTF. CDR3 nucleotide sequence: TGCGCCAGCAGCCTCTCTTCAGGGGGGACTGGGGCCAACGTCCTGACTTTC. The gene calls are TRBV5-1 and TRBJ2-6; TRBD1 might be the D (7 bases). The CDR3 runs 17 residues. V was cut by 4 bases and J by 2 bases, with 16 bases left in between. CDR1 is SGHRS and CDR2 is YFSETQ in the germline V gene.

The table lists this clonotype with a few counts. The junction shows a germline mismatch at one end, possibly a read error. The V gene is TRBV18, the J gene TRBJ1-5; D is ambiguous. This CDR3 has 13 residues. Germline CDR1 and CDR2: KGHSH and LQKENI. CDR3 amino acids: CASSEAGNQPQHF. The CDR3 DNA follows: TGTGCCAGCTCCGAAGCGGGCAACCAGCCCCAGCATTTT.

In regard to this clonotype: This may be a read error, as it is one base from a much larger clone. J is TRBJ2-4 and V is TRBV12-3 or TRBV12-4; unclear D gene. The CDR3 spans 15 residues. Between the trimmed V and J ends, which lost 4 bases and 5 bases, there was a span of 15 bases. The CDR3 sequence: CASSSMNRVENIQYF. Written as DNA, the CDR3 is TGTGCCAGCAGTTCTATGAATCGAGTGGAAAACATTCAGTACTTC.

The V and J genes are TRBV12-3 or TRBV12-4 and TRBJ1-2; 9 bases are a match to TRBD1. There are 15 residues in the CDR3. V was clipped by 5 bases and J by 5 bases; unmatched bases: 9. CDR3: CASSIYQTGGYGYTF. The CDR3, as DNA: TGTGCCAGCAGTATCTACCAGACAGGGGGTTATGGCTACACCTTC.

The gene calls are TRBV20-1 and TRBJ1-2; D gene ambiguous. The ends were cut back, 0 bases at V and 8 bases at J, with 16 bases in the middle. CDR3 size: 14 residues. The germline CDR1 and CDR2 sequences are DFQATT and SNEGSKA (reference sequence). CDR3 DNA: TGCAGTGCTAGAGATTTCGGGCGAGGAGGGGGCTACACCTTC. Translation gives CSARDFGRGGGYTF.

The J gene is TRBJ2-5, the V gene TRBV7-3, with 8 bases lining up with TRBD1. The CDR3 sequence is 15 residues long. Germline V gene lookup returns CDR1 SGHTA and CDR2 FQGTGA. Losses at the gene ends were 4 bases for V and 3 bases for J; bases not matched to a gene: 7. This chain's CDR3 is CASSSLDRGKETQYF. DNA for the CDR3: TGTGCCAGCAGCTCCCTAGACAGGGGCAAAGAGACCCAGTACTTC.

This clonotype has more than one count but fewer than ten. CDR3 DNA: TGTGCCAGCAGCCAGGGACGGAGCCTGCACTATGGCTACACCTTC. This translates into CASSQGRSLHYGYTF. This rearrangement joins TRBV3-1 to TRBJ1-2; TRBD1 is a possible D gene (5 bases). Deletions cut 3 bases from V and 3 bases from J, with 14 bases between. The CDR3 loop spans 15 amino acids. Germline V gives CDR1 LGHDT, CDR2 YNNKEL (reference sequence).

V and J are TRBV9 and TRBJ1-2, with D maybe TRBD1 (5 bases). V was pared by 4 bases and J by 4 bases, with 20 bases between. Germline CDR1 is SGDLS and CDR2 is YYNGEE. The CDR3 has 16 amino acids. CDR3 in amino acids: CASSPQGNPLLYGYTF. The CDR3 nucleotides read TGTGCCAGCAGCCCCCAGGGTAATCCCCTCCTCTATGGCTACACCTTC.

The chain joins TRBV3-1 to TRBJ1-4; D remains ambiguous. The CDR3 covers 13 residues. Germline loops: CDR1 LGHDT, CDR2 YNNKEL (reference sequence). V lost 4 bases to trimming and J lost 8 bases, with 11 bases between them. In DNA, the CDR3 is TGTGCCAGCAGCCGTACGGACCCCGAAAAACTGTTTTTT. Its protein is CASSRTDPEKLFF.

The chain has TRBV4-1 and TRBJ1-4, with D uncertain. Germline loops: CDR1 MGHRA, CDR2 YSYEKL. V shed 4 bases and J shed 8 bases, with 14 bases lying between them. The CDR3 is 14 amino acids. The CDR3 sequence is CASSPRAQGEKLFF. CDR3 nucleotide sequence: TGCGCCAGCAGCCCTCGGGCCCAAGGAGAAAAACTGTTTTTT.

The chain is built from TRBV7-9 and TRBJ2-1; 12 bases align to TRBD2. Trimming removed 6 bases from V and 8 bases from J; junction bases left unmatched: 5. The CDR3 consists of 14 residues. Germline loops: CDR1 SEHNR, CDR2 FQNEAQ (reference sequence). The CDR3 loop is CASSRLAGGHEQFF. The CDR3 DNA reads TGTGCCAGCAGTCGGCTAGCGGGGGGGCATGAGCAGTTCTTC.

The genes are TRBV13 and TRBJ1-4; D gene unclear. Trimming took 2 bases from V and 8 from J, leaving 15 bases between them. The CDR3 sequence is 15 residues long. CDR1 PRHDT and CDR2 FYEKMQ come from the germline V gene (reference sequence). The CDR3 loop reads CASSLWPIEKEKLFF. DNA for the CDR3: TGTGCCAGCAGCTTATGGCCGATTGAAAAAGAAAAACTGTTTTTT.

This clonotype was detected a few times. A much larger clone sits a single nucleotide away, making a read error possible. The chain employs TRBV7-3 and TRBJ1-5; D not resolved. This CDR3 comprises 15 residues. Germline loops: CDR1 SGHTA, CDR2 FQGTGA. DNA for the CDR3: TGTGCCAGCGGCTTCGTCGGTAATAGCAATCAGCCCCAGCATTTT. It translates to CASGFVGNSNQPQHF.

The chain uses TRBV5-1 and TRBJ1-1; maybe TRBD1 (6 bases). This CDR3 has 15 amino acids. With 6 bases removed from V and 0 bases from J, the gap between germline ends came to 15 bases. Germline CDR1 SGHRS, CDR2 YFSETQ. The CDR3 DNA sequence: TGCGCCAGCACCTTCCTGGACAGTATGAACACTGAAGCTTTCTTT. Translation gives CASTFLDSMNTEAFF.

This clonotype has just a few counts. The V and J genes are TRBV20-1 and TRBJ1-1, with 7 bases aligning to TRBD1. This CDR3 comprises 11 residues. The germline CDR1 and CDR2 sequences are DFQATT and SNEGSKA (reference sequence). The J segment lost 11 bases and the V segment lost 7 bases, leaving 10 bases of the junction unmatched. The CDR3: CSGTGAAGAFF. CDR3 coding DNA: TGCAGTGGAACAGGGGCCGCGGGGGCTTTCTTT.